This record looks at one T cell receptor (beta chain) sequence and its context. No antigen is known for it. The germline V gene has CDR1 LNHDA and CDR2 SQIVND (reference sequence). CDR3 length: 15 amino acids. The V and J ends lost 1 base and 4 bases, in that order; junction bases with no gene match: 3. TCRdb's table, derived via immunoSEQ multiplex PCR, lists solely in-frame clones and lacks some. The sample lists under 35,000 clones, 85% to 90% occurring once. The record originates from a study of T cell responses to AZD1222 COVID-19 vaccine. Study-level results: The span of vaccine-associated CD4 TCRs extended across spike, with dominance at 160-218 and 743-854. Repertoire sampling was restricted to post-peak T cell response timepoints. Clonal diversity may have been underestimated, and the donors were mostly white British, with more females than males. Variant regions that are unmutated are reportedly the target of nearly half of spike-specific TCRs.

The clonotype originates from an adult who received the AZD1222 COVID-19 vaccine. The rearrangement links TRBV19 to TRBJ2-1, with 8 positions matching TRBD2. The sequenced sample was peripheral blood, obtained 28 days after the second AZD1222 dose. CDR3 sequence: CASSIGLAGYNEQFF. The DNA for the CDR3 is TGTGCCAGTAGTATAGGGCTAGCGGGTTACAATGAGCAGTTCTTC.